The sequence of this T cell receptor beta chain was determined in a study of PD-1 blockade in classical Hodgkin lymphoma. Overall study context: Each patient was given nivolumab 3 mg/kg through a vein every 2 weeks. The study's findings and limits: Researchers reported that CD4+ TCR diversity, though not CD8+, rose significantly by C4D1. Baseline TCR diversity was reportedly lower in newly diagnosed patients than in healthy donors. It was reported as lower still in relapsed/refractory patients. The diversity seen at baseline in complete responders resembled that of newly diagnosed patients.

V lost 5 bases to trimming and J lost 5 bases, with 9 bases between them. This CDR3 is built from 12 residues. Per the germline V gene, CDR1 is MDHEN and CDR2 is SYDVKM. All trial patients relapsed after autologous stem cell transplantation. About this clone itself: Its matching antigen is unknown.

This table comes from immunoSEQ multiplex PCR, and its TCRdb copy is limited to in-frame clones, with some not included. The sample contains 25,000 to 35,000 clones, approximately 70% of which appear only once. The sample in question was peripheral blood mononuclear cells (PBMCs), obtained before the second cycle of nivolumab. V is TRBV28 and J is TRBJ2-5; unclear D gene. The receptor's source is a human donor with classical Hodgkin lymphoma. The DNA for the CDR3 is TGTGCCAGCAGTGTCTTAGCCGAGACCCAGTACTTC. Protein product: CASSVLAETQYF.